This T cell receptor beta chain was profiled in a study of shared clonotypes between healthy human individuals. As for the study in general: Used for every donor were three CD4 naive, three CD4 memory, two CD8 naive and one CD8 memory plate.

Study conclusions and caveats: The study drew on few donors, limiting represented genetic and exposure-history diversity.

The germline V and J ends were trimmed by 3 bases and 6 bases, with 12 bases remaining between them. The CDR3 has 13 residues. CDR1 and CDR2 from the germline V gene are MGHRA and YSYEKL. CD45RO-negative CD8 cells positively selected for CCR7 made up the naive population, which excluded terminally differentiated effector memory CD45RA+ cells. About this clone itself: Its antigen remains unidentified.

At deep level, the assay was performed. How the authors handled the data: Junction-only immunoSEQ data arrived without quality scores, meaning filtering differed. Data came from immunoSEQ multiplex PCR; TCRdb stores just in-frame clones and leaves some out. V and J calls and clone size are as listed in that table; D and trimming were resolved from the DNA. Of over 2 million clones in the sample, about 95% are singletons; the top ten hold 0.9% to 1.4%. The chain has TRBV4-1 and TRBJ2-7, with TRBD1 as a possible D gene (5 bases). The TCR was taken from a man younger than 35 in good health. Sample: naive CD8+ T cells sorted from blood. The CDR3 nucleotides read TGCGCCAGCAGCCACCCCGGTGGGGCCGAGCAGTACTTC. It yields the protein CASSHPGGAEQYF.